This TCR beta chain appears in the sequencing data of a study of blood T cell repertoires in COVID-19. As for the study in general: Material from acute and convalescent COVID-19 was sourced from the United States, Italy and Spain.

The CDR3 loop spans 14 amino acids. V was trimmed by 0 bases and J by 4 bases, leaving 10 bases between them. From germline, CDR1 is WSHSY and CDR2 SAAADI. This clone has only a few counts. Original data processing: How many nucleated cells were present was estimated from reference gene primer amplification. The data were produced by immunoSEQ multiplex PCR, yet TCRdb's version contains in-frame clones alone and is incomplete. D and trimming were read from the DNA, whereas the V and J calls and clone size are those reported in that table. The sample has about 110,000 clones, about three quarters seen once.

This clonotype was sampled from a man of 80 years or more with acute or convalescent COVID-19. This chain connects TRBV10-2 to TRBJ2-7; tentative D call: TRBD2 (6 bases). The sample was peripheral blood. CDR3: CASSESSSDYEQYF. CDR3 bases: TGCGCCAGCAGTGAGTCGTCTAGCGATTACGAGCAGTACTTC.